This TCR beta chain originates from a study of monozygotic twins with inflammatory bowel disease. Every TCR library consumed around 4,000 ng of total RNA. Each UMI, carrying a 6-nucleotide sample barcode, came from template switching. Nested amplification of TCRalpha and TCRbeta cDNA involved two PCRs of approximately 16 and 10 cycles. Using the 5' RACE reads, TCRdb records one entry per CDR3 protein without DNA. Here the sample table reports roughly 160,000 distinct CDR3 sequences. The CDR3 is 15 amino acids. Germline CDR1 LNHNV, CDR2 YYDKDF (reference sequence). The sequencing sample was made of blood. The receptor's source is a human donor with ulcerative colitis or Crohn's disease, or a healthy co-twin of an affected twin (not recorded which). V and J are TRBV15 and TRBJ2-7. The CDR3 region is CATSRDFPSSYEQYF.